The 2 T cell receptor beta chains in this list originate from one sample, sequenced in a study of T cells after yellow fever vaccination (dated by TCRdb to about 2019). According to the study, the label for this sample's treatment or condition signals: live attenuated yellow fever vaccine strain. Libraries were built with 5' RACE. Sequenced using an Illumina HiSeq 2500. In-frame beta chains were kept once TCRdb had trimmed the public reads at Q25 with fastp and called clones with MiXCR. Under each unique CDR3 protein, matching rows form one entry showing the most common genes and DNA. For this sample there are just under 600,000 distinct CDR3 sequences; about 14% appear just once. The ten largest make up around an eighth of the sample. This specimen was PBMCs, taken on the day of the yellow fever booster vaccination. The receptors come from a man aged 30 to 45 who received the YFV17D yellow fever vaccine.

This clonotype came up a few times. V usage is TRBV7-2 and J usage is TRBJ1-1; D remains ambiguous. Between the trimmed V and J ends, which lost 3 bases and 1 base, there was a span of 12 bases. This CDR3 is 15 amino acids long. The germline CDR1 and CDR2 sequences are SGHTA and FQGNSA. CDR3 residues: CASSFGGPANTEAFF. The CDR3 nucleotides are TGTGCCAGCAGCTTCGGCGGTCCCGCGAACACTGAAGCTTTCTTT.

This clonotype appeared many times. The CDR3: CASSLLSGVDQETQYF. The DNA for the CDR3 is TGTGCCAGCAGCCTCTTGAGCGGGGTAGACCAAGAGACCCAGTACTTC. The chain combines TRBV7-2 with TRBJ2-5; 7 bases fit TRBD2. The CDR3 covers 16 residues. Losses at the gene ends were 5 bases for V and 0 bases for J; bases not matched to a gene: 9. CDR1 SGHTA and CDR2 FQGNSA come from the germline V gene. Combining the CDR3 with reference TRBV7-2 and TRBJ2-5 gives the whole variable domain GAGVSQSPSNKVTEKGKDVELRCDPISGHTALYWYRQSLGQGLEFLIYFQGNSAPDKSGLPSDRFSAERTGGSVSTLTIQRTQQEDSAVYLCASSLLSGVDQETQYFGPGTRLLVL.